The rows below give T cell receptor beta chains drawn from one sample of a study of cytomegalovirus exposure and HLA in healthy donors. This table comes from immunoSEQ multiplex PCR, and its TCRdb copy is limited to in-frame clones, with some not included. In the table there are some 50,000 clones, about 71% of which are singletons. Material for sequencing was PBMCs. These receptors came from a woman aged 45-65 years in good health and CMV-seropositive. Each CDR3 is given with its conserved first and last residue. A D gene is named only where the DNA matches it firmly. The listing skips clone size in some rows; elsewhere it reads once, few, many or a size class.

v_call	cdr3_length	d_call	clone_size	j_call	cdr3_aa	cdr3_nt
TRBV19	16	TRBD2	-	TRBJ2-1	CASSSTSGRAYNEQFF	TGTGCCAGTAGTTCAACTAGCGGGAGGGCCTACAATGAGCAGTTCTTC
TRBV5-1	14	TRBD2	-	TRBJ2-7	CASSMGGDPYEQYF	TGCGCCAGCAGCATGGGGGGGGACCCCTACGAGCAGTACTTC
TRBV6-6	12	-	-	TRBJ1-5	CASRQGNQPQHF	TGTGCCAGCAGACAGGGCAATCAGCCCCAGCATTTT
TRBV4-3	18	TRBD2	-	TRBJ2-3	CASSPRLAGGPSTDTQYF	TGCGCCAGCAGCCCCCGTCTAGCGGGGGGACCCAGCACAGATACGCAGTATTTT
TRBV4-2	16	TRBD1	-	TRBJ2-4	CASSQGTGSGKNIQYF	TGTGCCAGCAGCCAAGGGACAGGGTCTGGCAAAAACATTCAGTACTTC
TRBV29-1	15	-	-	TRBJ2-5	CSVEADKGYQETQYF	TGCAGCGTTGAAGCAGACAAGGGGTACCAAGAGACCCAGTACTTC
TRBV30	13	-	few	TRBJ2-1	CAWSVTSYNEQFF	TGTGCCTGGAGTGTAACATCCTACAATGAGCAGTTCTTC
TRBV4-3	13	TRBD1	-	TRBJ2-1	CASSLTGGNEQFF	TGCGCCAGCAGCCTCACAGGGGGCAATGAGCAGTTCTTC
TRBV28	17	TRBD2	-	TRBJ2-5	CASSSYSLAETQETQYF	TGTGCCAGCAGTTCCTACTCACTAGCGGAAACACAAGAGACCCAGTACTTC
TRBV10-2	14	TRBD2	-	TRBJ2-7	CASRGTSGGYEQYF	TGCGCCAGCAGGGGGACTAGCGGTGGCTACGAGCAGTACTTC
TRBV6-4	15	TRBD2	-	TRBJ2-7	CASSRGVGASYEQYF	TGTGCCAGCAGCCGGGGGGTTGGGGCCTCCTACGAGCAGTACTTC
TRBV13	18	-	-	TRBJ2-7	CASSPPIGGSRGAYEQYF	TGTGCCAGCAGCCCCCCTATCGGGGGTAGTAGAGGGGCCTACGAGCAGTACTTC
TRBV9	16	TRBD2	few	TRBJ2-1	CASSAGGGFTYNEQFF	TGTGCCAGCAGCGCCGGGGGAGGGTTTACTTACAATGAGCAGTTCTTC
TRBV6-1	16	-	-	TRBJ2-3	CASSELEPESTDTQYF	TGTGCCAGCAGTGAACTGGAGCCAGAGAGCACAGATACGCAGTATTTT
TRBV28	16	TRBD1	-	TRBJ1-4	CASSFPTGARNEKLFF	TGTGCCAGCAGTTTCCCAACAGGGGCACGTAATGAAAAACTGTTTTTT
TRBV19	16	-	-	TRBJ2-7	CASSSRSRAGETEQYF	TGTGCCAGTAGTTCGAGGAGTAGGGCAGGGGAAACCGAGCAGTACTTC
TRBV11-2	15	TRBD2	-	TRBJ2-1	CASSSRGLANNEQFF	TGTGCCAGCAGCTCCAGGGGACTAGCGAACAATGAGCAGTTCTTC
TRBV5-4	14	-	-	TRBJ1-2	CASAWGVPVYGYTF	TGTGCCAGCGCTTGGGGGGTTCCAGTCTATGGCTACACCTTC
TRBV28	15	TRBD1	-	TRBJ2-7	CASSPSGTGGYEQYF	TGTGCCAGCAGTCCCTCCGGGACAGGGGGATACGAGCAGTACTTC
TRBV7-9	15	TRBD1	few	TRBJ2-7	CASSLAGQGFYEQYF	TGTGCCAGCAGCTTAGCCGGACAGGGGTTTTACGAGCAGTACTTC
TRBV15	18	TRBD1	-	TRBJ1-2	CATSRDSFVRDRVDGYTF	TGTGCCACCAGCAGAGATTCGTTTGTCCGGGACAGGGTTGATGGCTACACCTTC
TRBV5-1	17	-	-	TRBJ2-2	CASSLALGSVYTGELFF	TGCGCCAGCAGCTTGGCCCTCGGGAGCGTATACACCGGGGAGCTGTTTTTT
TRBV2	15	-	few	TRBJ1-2	CASTRRPQGNYGYTF	TGTGCCAGCACCCGACGCCCCCAGGGTAACTATGGCTACACCTTC
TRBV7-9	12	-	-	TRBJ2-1	CASLTGFNEQFF	TGTGCCAGCCTGACCGGGTTCAATGAGCAGTTCTTC
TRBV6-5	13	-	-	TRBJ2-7	CASSYEGVYEQYF	TGTGCCAGCAGTTACGAGGGGGTATACGAGCAGTACTTC
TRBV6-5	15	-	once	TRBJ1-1	CASSPQGRGNTEAFF	TGTGCCAGCAGTCCCCAGGGAAGGGGGAACACTGAAGCTTTCTTT
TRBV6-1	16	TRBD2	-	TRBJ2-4	CASSEGTSGVGNIQYF	TGTGCCAGCAGTGAAGGGACTAGCGGGGTAGGAAACATTCAGTACTTC
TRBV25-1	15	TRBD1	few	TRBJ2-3	CASSDPDRGTDTQYF	TGTGCCAGCAGTGATCCAGACAGGGGCACAGATACGCAGTATTTT
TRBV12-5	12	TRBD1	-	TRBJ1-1	CASGRDRDEAFF	TGTGCTAGTGGCCGAGACAGGGATGAAGCTTTCTTT
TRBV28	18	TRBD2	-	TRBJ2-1	CASSLSSGGGPRYNEQFF	TGTGCCAGCAGTTTATCCAGCGGGGGAGGCCCTCGGTACAATGAGCAGTTCTTC
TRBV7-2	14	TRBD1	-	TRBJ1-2	CASSLSGGAGGYTF	TGTGCCAGCAGCTTGTCAGGGGGCGCCGGTGGCTACACCTTC
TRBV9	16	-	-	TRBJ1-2	CASSDELTGANYGYTF	TGTGCCAGCAGCGACGAACTGACGGGAGCTAACTATGGCTACACCTTC